This TCR beta chain was profiled in a study of T-cell memory formation after mild COVID-19. Details on this clonotype: Its antigen is currently unknown.

TCR alpha and TCR beta cDNA libraries with sample barcodes and UMIs came from 5'RACE using constant-segment primers. TCRdb fed the 5' RACE reads into MiXCR, producing one record per CDR3 protein. The sample has 110,000 or so distinct CDR3 sequences, roughly 20% seen once. Study-level findings and limits: Nothing confirmed that second-wave clones peaking on day 37 were specific for SARS-CoV-2. Those CD4+ clones that contracted were mainly in CM and EM (CD8+ ones in EMRA). Contracting clones, day 15 to 85, had balanced CD4/CD8, and later expanders favored CD4+.

V was trimmed by 5 bases and J by 4 bases, leaving 11 bases between them. This CDR3 contains 13 residues. CDR1 SEHNR and CDR2 FQNEAQ come from the germline V gene (reference sequence). The chain employs TRBV7-9 and TRBJ1-1; D unresolved. Source material: PBMCs or a T cell subset sorted from them (not recorded which). This TCR came from a man in his late teens or twenties who had mild COVID-19 (a few samples of this study predate the infection). Cell type and time point are not known. In DNA form, the CDR3 reads TGTGCCAGCAGCCTCCCGCCCTTCACTGAAGCTTTCTTT. Residues: CASSLPPFTEAFF.